This T cell receptor beta chain was identified during a study of T cell repertoires in cytomegalovirus infection. Study at large: Public TCR beta signatures indicated both CMV infection and matching HLA type.

Via MiXCR, TCRdb re-called the reads, giving one row per CDR3 protein. The sample contains about 360,000 distinct CDR3 sequences, 15% to 20% of which appear only once. This clonotype has a count of ten or more. Its antigen remains unidentified. General study points: In two of eight donors, the top clonotype was HLA-C-restricted CMV-specific.

From germline, CDR1 is MNHEY and CDR2 SVGEGT. The CDR3 has 20 residues. The V and J ends lost 2 bases and 0 bases, in that order; junction bases with no gene match: 9. The sequenced material came from PBMCs. The sequence was collected from a human donor in good health (CMV status not recorded). Some clones in this sample may be carry-over from other donors' samples. This chain connects TRBV6-2 or TRBV6-3 to TRBJ2-1; 14 bases are shared with TRBD2. The CDR3 nucleotides read TGTGCCAGCAGTTACCCCTTGACTAGCGGGGGGGGATTCTCCTACAATGAGCAGTTCTTC. Translated: CASSYPLTSGGGFSYNEQFF.